Each of the 30 T cell receptor beta chains below was sequenced from the same sample in a study of blood T cell repertoires in COVID-19. The method was immunoSEQ multiplex PCR; TCRdb's version includes in-frame clones alone and lacks a portion of them. This sample has under 140,000 clones, with 70% to 90% found just once. The sequenced sample was peripheral blood. Every receptor here comes from a human donor in a cohort sampled during active COVID-19.

The V gene is TRBV19, the J gene TRBJ1-5, with D uncertain. Germline lookup yields CDR1 LNHDA and CDR2 SQIVND (reference sequence). The V and J ends lost 2 bases and 6 bases respectively, with 8 bases between them. The length of the CDR3 is 13 residues. Here the CDR3 reads CASSIRGFQPQHF. CDR3 nucleotides: TGTGCCAGTAGTATACGAGGCTTTCAGCCCCAGCATTTT.

This chain links TRBV7-2 with TRBJ1-2; maybe TRBD1 (6 bases). Trimming pared 3 bases from V and 8 bases from J, leaving 16 bases between. Germline lookup yields CDR1 SGHTA and CDR2 FQGNSA. The CDR3 length is 14 residues. CDR3 DNA sequence: TGTGCCAGCAGCTTCCGGGACAAAAGAGACGGCTACACCTTC. It codes for CASSFRDKRDGYTF. The full variable domain, its missing parts supplied by reference TRBV7-2 and TRBJ1-2, is GAGVSQSPSNKVTEKGKDVELRCDPISGHTALYWYRQSLGQGLEFLIYFQGNSAPDKSGLPSDRFSAERTGGSVSTLTIQRTQQEDSAVYLCASSFRDKRDGYTFGSGTRLTVV.

The chain recombines TRBV7-8 with TRBJ2-1; 9 bases match TRBD1. V dropped 3 bases and J dropped 2; count of bases not matched to a gene: 2. This CDR3 comprises 15 residues. Per germline, CDR1 SGHVS and CDR2 FQNEAQ. The CDR3 DNA is TGTGCCAGCAGCTTCGGACAGGGGACCTACAATGAGCAGTTCTTC. Its translation: CASSFGQGTYNEQFF.

The genes are TRBV5-3 and TRBJ1-3; D gene unclear. TRBV5-3 belongs to the ORF category, with a function that is uncertain. Trimming stripped 0 bases from V and 0 bases from J, with 10 bases between. CDR3 length equals 16 residues. The CDR3 sequence is CARSLVPDFSGNTIYF. As DNA, the CDR3 is TGTGCCAGAAGCTTGGTTCCGGACTTCTCTGGAAACACCATATATTTT.

The chain recombines TRBV3-1 (or the pseudogene TRBV3-2) with TRBJ2-6; 9 bases match TRBD1. CDR1 is LGHDT, CDR2 YNNKEL, per germline (reference sequence). J lost 2 bases, V lost 7 bases, and 3 bases had no gene match. The CDR3 consists of 15 residues. In DNA, the CDR3 is TGTGCCAGCACCACAGGGGGCCCTGGGGCCAACGTCCTGACTTTC. Amino acid sequence: CASTTGGPGANVLTF.

The chain is built from TRBV10-1 and TRBJ2-7; 9 nucleotides line up with TRBD1. The V segment lost 6 bases and the J segment 5 bases; nucleotides outside the gene matches: 14. Germline V gene lookup returns CDR1 WNHNN and CDR2 SYGVQD (reference sequence). The CDR3 loop spans 16 amino acids. CDR3 sequence: CASSLTITGGGNEQYF. The CDR3 DNA follows: TGCGCCAGCAGCTTAACGATAACAGGGGGCGGCAACGAGCAGTACTTC.

The chain recombines TRBV29-1 with TRBJ2-1; TRBD2 matches 9 bases. Germline-derived CDR1 and CDR2 are SQVTM and ANQGSEA. The CDR3 has 16 amino acids. V gave up 6 bases and J gave up 7 bases; unmatched junction bases: 16. CDR3 bases: TGCAGCGTCCCAATATTTGAGGTAGCGGGAGTTAATGAGCAGTTCTTC. It is translated as CSVPIFEVAGVNEQFF.

This chain links TRBV7-2 with TRBJ2-1; 11 nucleotides agree with TRBD1. The CDR3 extends over 15 amino acids. V shed 5 bases and J 6 bases; nucleotides not matched to a gene: 6. CDR1 is SGHTA and CDR2 is FQGNSA in the germline V gene. CDR3 DNA: TGTGCCAGCAGCCCTATGGACAGGGGGCTCAATGAGCAGTTCTTC. Its translation: CASSPMDRGLNEQFF. Full variable domain (outside the CDR3, taken from reference TRBV7-2 and TRBJ2-1): GAGVSQSPSNKVTEKGKDVELRCDPISGHTALYWYRQSLGQGLEFLIYFQGNSAPDKSGLPSDRFSAERTGGSVSTLTIQRTQQEDSAVYLCASSPMDRGLNEQFFGPGTRLTVL.

The V gene is TRBV7-3, the J gene TRBJ2-1; TRBD2 matches 12 bases. This CDR3 has 15 residues. J was trimmed by 6 bases and V by 5 bases; bases with no gene match: 5. Germline assignment: CDR1 SGHTA and CDR2 FQGTGA. The CDR3 sequence is CASSTLAGGFNEQFF. The DNA of the CDR3 is TGTGCCAGCAGCACGCTAGCGGGGGGGTTCAATGAGCAGTTCTTC. The variable domain in full, completed from reference TRBV7-3 and TRBJ2-1, reads GAGVSQTPSNKVTEKGKYVELRCDPISGHTALYWYRQSLGQGPEFLIYFQGTGAADDSGLPNDRFFAVRPEGSVSTLKIQRTERGDSAVYLCASSTLAGGFNEQFFGPGTRLTVL.

This chain connects TRBV24-1 to TRBJ1-6, with TRBD1 matching over 8 bases. The ends lost 6 bases at V and 5 bases at J; junction bases unmatched: 2. The CDR3 has 14 amino acids. Germline V gene sequence: CDR1 KGHDR, CDR2 SFDVKD. This CDR3 reads CATSSGQDNSPLHF. CDR3 nucleotide sequence: TGTGCCACCAGTTCGGGACAGGATAATTCACCCCTCCACTTT.

CDR3 in amino acids: CASSKGTGGSLRTEAFF. CDR3 bases: TGTGCCAGCAGCAAGGGGACAGGCGGTTCGCTTAGGACTGAAGCTTTCTTT. The chain links TRBV7-9 to TRBJ1-1, with TRBD1 identical over 8 bases. The junction had 16 bases not matched to a gene; V was cut back by 5 bases and J by 5 bases. CDR1 SEHNR and CDR2 FQNEAQ come from the germline V gene (reference sequence). This CDR3 comprises 17 residues.

V is TRBV11-1 and J is TRBJ1-1; weak D call: TRBD1 (6 bases). Per germline, CDR1 SGHAT and CDR2 FQDESV (reference sequence). V lost 3 bases and J 3 bases, leaving 14 bases between the germline ends. The CDR3 totals 15 residues. The CDR3 loop reads CASSLSTGRYTEAFF. The CDR3, as DNA: TGTGCCAGCAGCTTGTCTACAGGGAGATACACTGAAGCTTTCTTT. The variable domain in full, with the rest retrieved from reference TRBV11-1 and TRBJ1-1, is EAEVAQSPRYKITEKSQAVAFWCDPISGHATLYWYRQILGQGPELLVQFQDESVVDDSQLPKDRFSAERLKGVDSTLKIQPAELGDSAMYLCASSLSTGRYTEAFFGQGTRLTVV.

This clone was seen just once. This chain links TRBV14 with TRBJ1-2, with TRBD1 matching 11 bases. CDR1 and CDR2 from the germline V gene are SGHDN and FVKESK. Trimming cost V 2 bases and J 8 bases; bases outside gene matches: 7. This CDR3 is 15 amino acids long. CDR3 residues: CASSQRRGTGGGYTF. In DNA, the CDR3 is TGTGCCAGCAGCCAAAGACGGGGGACAGGGGGAGGCTACACCTTC.

This sequence joins TRBV3-1 (or the pseudogene TRBV3-2) and TRBJ2-7; 10 nucleotides match TRBD1. With 6 bases clipped from V and 5 bases from J, the junction kept 4 bases outside the gene matches. Germline CDR1 reads LGHDT; CDR2 reads YNNKEL (reference sequence). This CDR3 region has 13 residues. The CDR3 loop is CASRTGGSNEQYF. DNA for the CDR3: TGTGCCAGCAGGACAGGGGGCTCGAACGAGCAGTACTTC.

The CDR3 DNA sequence: TGCAGCGTTGGGTCTCACCCCGGGGGCACAGATACGCAGTATTTT. This gives the protein CSVGSHPGGTDTQYF. The chain employs TRBV29-1 and TRBJ2-3, with a weak D call TRBD2 (5 bases). The CDR3 runs 15 residues. The germline V gene encodes CDR1 SQVTM and CDR2 ANQGSEA. The ends were cut back, 4 bases at V and 1 base at J, with 15 bases in the middle.

This chain connects TRBV6-2 or TRBV6-3 to TRBJ1-5, with D perhaps TRBD1 (6 bases). CDR3 size: 18 residues. Trimming left V 4 bases short and J 3 bases short, with 22 bases between. Germline V gives CDR1 MNHEY, CDR2 SVGEGT. CDR3 region: CASSWVTGENRLNQPQHF. The CDR3 DNA reads TGTGCCAGCAGTTGGGTGACAGGAGAAAATCGGCTCAATCAGCCCCAGCATTTT.

The V call is TRBV14, the J call TRBJ2-1; D remains ambiguous. The length of the CDR3 is 11 residues. The V gene lost 4 bases and the J gene lost 12 bases, with 10 bases spanning the gap. CDR1 and CDR2 from the germline V gene are SGHDN and FVKESK. This chain's CDR3 is CASSRSGRQFF. CDR3 DNA: TGTGCCAGCAGCCGATCAGGAAGGCAGTTCTTC.

The rearrangement joins TRBV19 to TRBJ2-2; D not resolved. V was pared by 6 bases and J by 0 bases, with 11 bases between. The CDR3 has 15 amino acids. Germline lookup yields CDR1 LNHDA and CDR2 SQIVND (reference sequence). This CDR3 reads CASSEWATNTGELFF. The DNA of the CDR3 is TGTGCCAGTAGCGAATGGGCTACGAACACCGGGGAGCTGTTTTTT.

The chain employs TRBV7-9 and TRBJ2-7; 8 positions agree with TRBD1. CDR1 SEHNR and CDR2 FQNEAQ come from the germline V gene (reference sequence). The junction had 12 bases not matched to a gene; V was cut back by 4 bases and J by 7 bases. This CDR3 is built from 15 residues. The CDR3 region has the DNA TGTGCCAGCAGCTCCATGACAGGGGCGGCATATGAGCAGTACTTC. This encodes CASSSMTGAAYEQYF.

This sequence joins TRBV5-1 and TRBJ1-3; no clear D. The CDR3 is 15 amino acids. V lost 1 base to trimming and J lost 0 bases, with 8 bases between them. Germline CDR1 is SGHRS and CDR2 is YFSETQ. This CDR3 reads CASSLTAYSGNTIYF. The CDR3 DNA sequence: TGCGCCAGCAGCTTGACAGCCTACTCTGGAAACACCATATATTTT.

V usage is TRBV11-2 and J usage is TRBJ1-1; a possible D gene is TRBD1 (6 bases). With 1 base removed from V and 7 bases from J, the gap between germline ends came to 19 bases. This CDR3 spans 16 amino acids. CDR1 and CDR2 from the germline V gene are SGHAT and FQNNGV. Here the CDR3 reads CASSLVPSRGSDEAFF. CDR3 sequence (DNA): TGTGCCAGCAGCTTAGTCCCCTCCAGGGGAAGCGATGAAGCTTTCTTT.

The chain employs TRBV29-1 and TRBJ2-1; 9 nucleotides align to TRBD1. This CDR3 has 12 amino acids. The ends lost 4 bases at V and 8 bases at J; junction bases unmatched: 3. The germline V gene encodes CDR1 SQVTM and CDR2 ANQGSEA. CDR3 region: CSVGRTGDEQFF. The CDR3 coding sequence is TGCAGCGTTGGCAGGACAGGGGATGAGCAGTTCTTC.

This sequence joins TRBV1 and TRBJ1-5; TRBD1, the table's D call, lacks a check against the DNA. TRBV1 is assigned pseudogene status. CDR3 length equals 15 residues. Written as DNA, the CDR3 is TGCACCACCCTAGGCCTTACAGGGATAGGGCAGCCCCAGCATTTT. Amino acids: CTTLGLTGIGQPQHF.

This CDR3 is CASSDLWGDTEAFF. In nucleotides, the CDR3 is TGTGCCAGCAGTGATCTATGGGGGGACACTGAAGCTTTCTTT. The V and J genes are TRBV6-1 and TRBJ1-1, with D perhaps matching TRBD1 (5 bases). Germline lookup yields CDR1 MNHNS and CDR2 SASEGT. V lost 3 bases and J 3 bases, leaving 11 bases between the germline ends. The CDR3 has 14 residues.

The chain is built from TRBV5-1 and TRBJ2-6; D may be TRBD1 (5 bases). The ends were cut back, 4 bases at V and 3 bases at J, with 11 bases in the middle. The length of the CDR3 is 15 residues. Germline lookup yields CDR1 SGHRS and CDR2 YFSETQ. CDR3 DNA sequence: TGCGCCAGCAGCCCCCCTAGGGGTGGGGCCAACGTCCTGACTTTC. This sequence encodes CASSPPRGGANVLTF.

This chain joins TRBV11-1 and TRBJ1-1; 12 bases match TRBD1. Germline trimming cut 3 bases from V and 6 bases from J; bases unmatched to any gene: 8. Germline V CDR1 and CDR2: SGHAT, FQDESV (reference sequence). The CDR3 runs 16 residues. DNA for the CDR3: TGTGCCAGCAGCTTTACTACGGGACAGGGGGCCCCTGAAGCTTTCTTT. Protein sequence: CASSFTTGQGAPEAFF.

The rearrangement joins TRBV6-5 to TRBJ2-1; TRBD2 agrees at 8 bases. The CDR3 covers 15 residues. The germline CDR1 and CDR2 sequences are MNHEY and SVGAGI. Germline trimming cut 0 bases from V and 6 bases from J; bases unmatched to any gene: 4. The CDR3 coding sequence is TGTGCCAGCAGTTACTCGGGGACTAGTCGCAATGAGCAGTTCTTC. Its protein product is CASSYSGTSRNEQFF.

The CDR3 loop reads CASSLDARENTEAFF. The CDR3, as DNA: TGCGCCAGCAGCTTGGATGCACGCGAGAACACTGAAGCTTTCTTT. This rearrangement joins TRBV5-1 to TRBJ1-1; D ambiguous. Trimming left V 0 bases short and J 1 base short, with 10 bases between. Germline CDR1 reads SGHRS; CDR2 reads YFSETQ. The CDR3 runs 15 residues.

V and J are TRBV7-9 and TRBJ2-7, with 8 bases matching TRBD1. J gave up 3 bases and V 5 bases, and 12 bases lay outside the gene matches. Germline V CDR1 and CDR2: SEHNR, FQNEAQ (reference sequence). The CDR3 totals 16 residues. Written as DNA, the CDR3 is TGTGCCAGCAGCACAAACAGGGGGAGTGTTGTCTACGAGCAGTACTTC. Protein product: CASSTNRGSVVYEQYF.

The V gene is TRBV7-5, the J gene TRBJ2-1; TRBD2 is the table's D call, not checked against the DNA. TRBV7-5 is flagged as a pseudogene. The CDR3 has 17 amino acids. The CDR3: CARSLVGGRKKVNEQFF. DNA of the CDR3: TGTGCCAGAAGCTTAGTCGGGGGACGGAAGAAGGTGAATGAGCAGTTCTTC.